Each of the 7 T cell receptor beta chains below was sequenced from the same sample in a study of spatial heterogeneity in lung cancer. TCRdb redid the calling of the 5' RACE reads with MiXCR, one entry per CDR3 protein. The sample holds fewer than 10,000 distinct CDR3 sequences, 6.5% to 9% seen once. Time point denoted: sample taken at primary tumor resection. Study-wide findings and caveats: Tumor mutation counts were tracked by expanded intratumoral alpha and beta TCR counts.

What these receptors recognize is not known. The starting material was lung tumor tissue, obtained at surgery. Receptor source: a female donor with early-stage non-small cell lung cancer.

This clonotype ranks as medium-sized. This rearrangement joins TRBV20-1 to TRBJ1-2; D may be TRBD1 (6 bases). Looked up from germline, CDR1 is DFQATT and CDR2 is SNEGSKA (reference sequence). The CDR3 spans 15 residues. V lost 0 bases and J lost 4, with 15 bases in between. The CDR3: CSARDPQGLGYGYTF. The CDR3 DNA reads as TGCAGTGCTAGAGATCCTCAGGGGCTCGGCTATGGCTACACCTTC.

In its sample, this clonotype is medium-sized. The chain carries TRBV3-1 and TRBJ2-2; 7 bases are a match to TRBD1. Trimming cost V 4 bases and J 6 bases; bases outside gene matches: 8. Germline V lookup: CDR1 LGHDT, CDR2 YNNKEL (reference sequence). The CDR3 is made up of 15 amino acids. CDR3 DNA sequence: TGTGCCAGCAGCCTGGAACAGGGGATTTCCGGGGAGCTGTTTTTT. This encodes CASSLEQGISGELFF.

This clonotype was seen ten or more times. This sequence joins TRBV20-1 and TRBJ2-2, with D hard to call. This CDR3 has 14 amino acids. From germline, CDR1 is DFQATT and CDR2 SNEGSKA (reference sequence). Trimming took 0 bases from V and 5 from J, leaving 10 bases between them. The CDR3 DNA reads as TGCAGTGCTAGAGATTCGGCGCGTACCGGGGAGCTGTTTTTT. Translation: CSARDSARTGELFF.

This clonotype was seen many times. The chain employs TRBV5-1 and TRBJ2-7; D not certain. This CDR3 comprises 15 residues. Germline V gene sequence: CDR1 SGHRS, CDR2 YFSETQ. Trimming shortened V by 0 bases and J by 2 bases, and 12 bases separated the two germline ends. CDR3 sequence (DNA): TGCGCCAGCAGCTTGGAGGCGAGAATGACCTACGAGCAGTACTTC. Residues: CASSLEARMTYEQYF.

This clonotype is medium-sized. This chain's CDR3 is CATSRDWPPRQFF. The CDR3 DNA sequence: TGTGCCACCAGCAGAGACTGGCCCCCGAGGCAGTTCTTC. This chain connects TRBV15 to TRBJ2-1; D gene ambiguous. The ends were cut back, 0 bases at V and 12 bases at J, with 12 bases in the middle. The germline V gene has CDR1 LNHNV and CDR2 YYDKDF (reference sequence). The CDR3 consists of 13 residues.

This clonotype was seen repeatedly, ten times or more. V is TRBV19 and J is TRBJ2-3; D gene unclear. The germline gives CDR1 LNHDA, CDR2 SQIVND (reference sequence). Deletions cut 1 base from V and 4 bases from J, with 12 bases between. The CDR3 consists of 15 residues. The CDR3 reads CASSIVRSGADTQYF. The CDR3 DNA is TGTGCCAGTAGTATAGTCCGGAGTGGGGCAGATACGCAGTATTTT. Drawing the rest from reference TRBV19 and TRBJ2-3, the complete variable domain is DGGITQSPKYLFRKEGQNVTLSCEQNLNHDAMYWYRQDPGQGLRLIYYSQIVNDFQKGDIAEGYSVSREKKESFPLTVTSAQKNPTAFYLCASSIVRSGADTQYFGPGTRLTVL.

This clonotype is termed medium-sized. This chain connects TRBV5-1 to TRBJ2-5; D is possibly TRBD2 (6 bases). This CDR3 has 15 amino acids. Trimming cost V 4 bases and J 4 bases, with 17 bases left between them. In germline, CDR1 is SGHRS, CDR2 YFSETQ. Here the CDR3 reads CASSPRQSGVETQYF. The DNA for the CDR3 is TGCGCCAGCAGCCCCCGCCAATCGGGGGTAGAGACCCAGTACTTC.